Following are 3 T cell receptor beta chains from one sample sequenced in a study of T-cell memory formation after mild COVID-19. TCRdb processed the 5' RACE reads anew with MiXCR; each CDR3 protein has one entry. This table holds some 180,000 distinct CDR3 sequences, roughly 20% found once. Material for sequencing was PBMCs or a T cell subset sorted from them (not recorded which). The receptor source for this set is a young man who had mild COVID-19 (a few samples of this study predate the infection). Cell type and time point are not known.

The chain couples TRBV3-1 to TRBJ2-5; D is possibly TRBD1 (6 bases). Trimming took 4 bases from V and 5 from J, leaving 20 bases between them. The V gene's germline CDR1 is LGHDT and CDR2 YNNKEL (reference sequence). This CDR3 is built from 16 residues. CDR3 sequence (DNA): TGTGCCAGCAGCCCCCGGCGACAGGACCTCCGGGAGACCCAGTACTTC. Its protein is CASSPRRQDLRETQYF.

Ten or more counts support this clonotype. The rearrangement uses TRBV7-2 and TRBJ1-6; D gene ambiguous. Germline V gene sequence: CDR1 SGHTA, CDR2 FQGNSA. V was clipped by 5 bases and J by 4 bases, with 12 bases between them. The CDR3 has 15 amino acids. The CDR3 DNA sequence: TGTGCCAGCAGCCCCCCCATGCAGTATAATTCACCCCTCCACTTT. Amino acids: CASSPPMQYNSPLHF.

This clonotype was seen a few times. V and J are TRBV7-2 and TRBJ1-4; 9 positions match TRBD1. This CDR3 is 14 amino acids long. The germline V gene has CDR1 SGHTA and CDR2 FQGNSA. V lost 4 bases, J lost 7 bases, and 4 bases stayed unmatched. The DNA of the CDR3 is TGTGCCAGCAGCTCGGGACAGGGTGGTGAAAAACTGTTTTTT. This gives the protein CASSSGQGGEKLFF.